Below, 31 T cell receptor beta chains from the same sample are listed, as sequenced in a study of T cell responses to AZD1222 COVID-19 vaccine. Sequencing was performed with immunoSEQ multiplex PCR; in TCRdb, only in-frame clones are kept and a portion is missing. Of some 56,000 clones in the sample, 80% to 90% were seen once. The sequenced sample was peripheral blood, obtained on day 0 of AZD1222 vaccination. The source of these receptors is an adult in good health.

The V gene is TRBV19, the J gene TRBJ2-3; either TRBD1 or TRBD2 may fit D (5 bases each). CDR1 LNHDA and CDR2 SQIVND come from the germline V gene (reference sequence). V was cut by 5 bases and J by 7 bases, with 22 bases left in between. This CDR3 has 16 residues. The CDR3 DNA reads as TGTGCCAGTAGTCCGGTCTCCAGAGGGGTCAAAAATACGCAGTATTTT. Encoded protein: CASSPVSRGVKNTQYF. Using reference TRBV19 and TRBJ2-3 for the parts outside the CDR3, the full variable domain is DGGITQSPKYLFRKEGQNVTLSCEQNLNHDAMYWYRQDPGQGLRLIYYSQIVNDFQKGDIAEGYSVSREKKESFPLTVTSAQKNPTAFYLCASSPVSRGVKNTQYFGPGTRLTVL.

This chain uses TRBV4-1 with TRBJ1-3; D unclear. Germline CDR1 MGHRA, CDR2 YSYEKL. Trimming removed 4 bases from V and 0 bases from J, with 13 bases in between. The CDR3 spans 16 residues. The CDR3 DNA follows: TGCGCCAGCAGCCCCTCGCGGGAAGTCTCTGGAAACACCATATATTTT. It translates to CASSPSREVSGNTIYF.

The chain carries TRBV4-2 and TRBJ2-7; D unresolved. The CDR3 loop spans 13 amino acids. In germline, CDR1 is LGHNA, CDR2 YNFKEQ. The germline V and J ends were trimmed by 1 base and 6 bases, with 10 bases remaining between them. In DNA form, the CDR3 reads TGTGCCAGCAGCCAAGTCAGCCGATCCGAGCAGTACTTC. Amino acid sequence: CASSQVSRSEQYF.

The chain joins TRBV7-8 to TRBJ1-1; D not certain. Trimming removed 4 bases from V and 4 bases from J, with 16 bases in between. CDR1 is SGHVS, CDR2 FQNEAQ, per germline. CDR3 length: 15 amino acids. In DNA form, the CDR3 reads TGTGCCAGCAGCTCTCATGAGGCAGGACGCACTGAAGCTTTCTTT. Its translation is CASSSHEAGRTEAFF.

The chain links TRBV30 to TRBJ1-5, with D possibly being TRBD1 (6 bases). Germline CDR1 reads GTSNPN; CDR2 reads SVGIG (reference sequence). The CDR3 covers 13 residues. Trimming took 2 bases from V and 5 from J, leaving 10 bases between them. As DNA, the CDR3 is TGTGCCTGGAGTACACAGGGCGATCAGCCCCAGCATTTT. Amino acid sequence: CAWSTQGDQPQHF.

The chain has TRBV27 and TRBJ2-2, with 10 bases fitting TRBD1. CDR3 size: 14 residues. Trimming removed 8 bases from V and 8 bases from J; junction bases left unmatched: 8. The germline V gene has CDR1 MNHEY and CDR2 SMNVEV (reference sequence). The CDR3 loop is CASRDRGDYGELFF. CDR3 bases: TGTGCCAGCCGGGACAGGGGTGACTATGGGGAGCTGTTTTTT.

The chain employs TRBV6-5 and TRBJ2-7; 11 nucleotides agree with TRBD2. V was clipped by 7 bases and J by 4 bases; unmatched bases: 6. CDR3 length equals 14 residues. The germline V gene has CDR1 MNHEY and CDR2 SVGAGI. The CDR3 bases are TGTGCCAGCACCCCTAGCGGGGGGCAGTACGAGCAGTACTTC. This encodes CASTPSGGQYEQYF.

Only a few counts were recorded for this clone. The chain couples TRBV12-2 to TRBJ1-6; whether TRBD1, the table's D call, matches the DNA was not checked. TRBV12-2 is tagged as a pseudogene. The CDR3 sequence is 10 residues long. This CDR3 reads CASRFPQLHF. For the CDR3, the DNA is TGTGCAAGTCGCTTTCCCCAACTCCACTTT.

The chain links TRBV28 to TRBJ1-3, with a possible D match to TRBD1 (5 bases). V dropped 3 bases and J dropped 1 base, with 10 bases sitting between them. Germline assignment: CDR1 MDHEN and CDR2 SYDVKM. This CDR3 has 15 residues. CDR3 residues: CASSFQGLSGNTIYF. In nucleotides, the CDR3 is TGTGCCAGCAGTTTTCAGGGTCTGTCTGGAAACACCATATATTTT. Full variable domain (remainder filled in from reference TRBV28 and TRBJ1-3): DVKVTQSSRYLVKRTGEKVFLECVQDMDHENMFWYRQDPGLGLRLIYFSYDVKMKEKGDIPEGYSVSREKKERFSLILESASTNQTSMYLCASSFQGLSGNTIYFGEGSWLTVV.

V and J are TRBV5-4 and TRBJ1-6, with TRBD1 matching 7 bases. Germline V lookup: CDR1 SGHNT, CDR2 YYREEE (reference sequence). J was trimmed by 8 bases and V by 4 bases; bases with no gene match: 6. The CDR3 length is 14 residues. The CDR3 coding sequence is TGTGCCAGCAGCCAGATAACAGGGGATTCACCCCTCCACTTT. Protein product: CASSQITGDSPLHF.

The chain is built from TRBV5-4 and TRBJ2-7, with 11 bases matching TRBD1. The CDR3 length is 15 residues. The ends lost 4 bases at V and 0 bases at J; junction bases unmatched: 3. Germline-derived CDR1 and CDR2 are SGHNT and YYREEE (reference sequence). CDR3 coding DNA: TGTGCCAGCAGCCGAGGACAGGGGGCCTCCTACGAGCAGTACTTC. Translation: CASSRGQGASYEQYF.

This clone was picked up one time. The chain combines TRBV7-9 with TRBJ2-1; D is undetermined. CDR3 length equals 12 residues. V lost 4 bases, J lost 7 bases, and 8 bases lay in between. The germline V gene has CDR1 SEHNR and CDR2 FQNEAQ (reference sequence). The CDR3 sequence: CASSYTWNEQFF. The DNA for the CDR3 is TGTGCCAGCAGCTATACGTGGAATGAGCAGTTCTTC.

This clone is a singleton in its sample. The chain uses TRBV29-1 and TRBJ1-1, with a tentative D call TRBD1 (6 bases). V dropped 4 bases and J dropped 6 bases, with 9 bases sitting between them. CDR1 SQVTM and CDR2 ANQGSEA come from the germline V gene. The CDR3 contains 11 residues. CDR3 loop: CSVGTAPEAFF. In DNA form, the CDR3 reads TGCAGCGTTGGGACAGCCCCTGAAGCTTTCTTT.

This chain joins TRBV27 and TRBJ2-7; 7 bases line up with TRBD2. CDR1 is MNHEY, CDR2 SMNVEV, per germline (reference sequence). This CDR3 contains 14 residues. Losses at the gene ends were 5 bases for V and 2 bases for J; bases not matched to a gene: 6. For the CDR3, the DNA is TGTGCCAGCAGTCCCGTTGGGGGGGCCTACGAGCAGTACTTC. Amino acids: CASSPVGGAYEQYF.

The gene calls are TRBV5-8 and TRBJ2-7; a weak D match, TRBD2 (6 bases). The V and J ends lost 4 bases and 5 bases respectively, with 19 bases between them. CDR1 and CDR2 from the germline V gene are SGHTS and YDEGEE. The CDR3 covers 15 residues. The CDR3 DNA reads as TGTGCCAGCAGCCCGTGGGACGGGGACTTCCACGAGCAGTACTTC. Translation: CASSPWDGDFHEQYF.

This chain joins TRBV21-1 and TRBJ2-7; the table's D call, TRBD2, was not checked against the DNA. TRBV21-1 has pseudogene status. The CDR3 covers 16 residues. CDR3 sequence: CASSKRGSGEKPEQYF. The CDR3 DNA follows: TGTGCCAGCAGCAAAAGGGGGAGCGGGGAAAAGCCCGAGCAGTACTTC.

This chain uses TRBV6-1 with TRBJ1-2; TRBD1 might be the D (6 bases). Trimming took 3 bases from V and 4 from J, leaving 12 bases between them. This CDR3 spans 14 amino acids. Germline values: CDR1 MNHNS, CDR2 SASEGT. CDR3 sequence (DNA): TGTGCCAGCAGTGAGGCCGGACAGTCCTATGGCTACACCTTC. Its translation: CASSEAGQSYGYTF.

The sample holds one count of this clone. V gene TRBV18 combines with J gene TRBJ2-7; no definite D call. Germline V lookup: CDR1 KGHSH, CDR2 LQKENI. The CDR3 sequence is 14 residues long. Trimming shortened V by 1 base and J by 4 bases, and 11 bases separated the two germline ends. The CDR3 loop is CASSPRHSVYEQYF. The CDR3, as DNA: TGTGCCAGCTCACCACGTCACAGTGTTTACGAGCAGTACTTC.

The gene calls are TRBV3-1 (or the pseudogene TRBV3-2) and TRBJ2-2; possible D gene TRBD1, 6 bases. Germline V gives CDR1 LGHDT, CDR2 YNNKEL (reference sequence). The CDR3 sequence is 15 residues long. V was shortened by 2 bases and J by 4 bases, with 11 bases between the two germline ends. Here the CDR3 reads CASSQWQDSTGELFF. The DNA of the CDR3 is TGTGCCAGCAGCCAATGGCAGGACAGCACCGGGGAGCTGTTTTTT.

The chain uses TRBV28 and TRBJ1-5, with 8 bases fitting TRBD1. Unmatched junction bases numbered 5, after V lost 4 bases and J lost 3 bases. Germline-derived CDR1 and CDR2 are MDHEN and SYDVKM. This CDR3 contains 15 residues. CDR3 sequence reads: CASSSRDRYNQPQHF. The CDR3 region has the DNA TGTGCCAGCAGTTCGCGGGACAGGTACAATCAGCCCCAGCATTTT.

This clone was seen once. J is TRBJ1-1 and V is TRBV20-1; TRBD1 is a possible D gene (6 bases). Between the trimmed V and J ends, which lost 6 bases and 3 bases, there was a span of 8 bases. The CDR3 contains 11 residues. CDR1 and CDR2 from the germline V gene are DFQATT and SNEGSKA (reference sequence). CDR3 sequence reads: CSATGYTEAFF. In nucleotides, the CDR3 is TGCAGTGCAACAGGGTACACTGAAGCTTTCTTT.

This clone was detected a few times. V gene TRBV27 combines with J gene TRBJ1-1; the D is unclear. Germline CDR1 is MNHEY and CDR2 is SMNVEV (reference sequence). Trimming took off 7 bases at V and 3 bases at J, with 18 bases between the two ends. The CDR3 is made up of 15 amino acids. The CDR3 reads CASIRDRPGDTEAFF. The CDR3 nucleotides are TGTGCCAGCATCCGGGATCGTCCCGGTGACACTGAAGCTTTCTTT.

The chain recombines TRBV18 with TRBJ1-1; D remains unclear. V gave up 6 bases and J gave up 1 base, with 9 bases separating them. The CDR3 is 13 amino acids. The germline CDR1 and CDR2 sequences are KGHSH and LQKENI. CDR3: CASSTAGNTEAFF. CDR3 DNA: TGTGCCAGCTCTACTGCGGGGAACACTGAAGCTTTCTTT.

V and J are TRBV5-1 and TRBJ1-2, with 7 bases matching TRBD1. Germline loops: CDR1 SGHRS, CDR2 YFSETQ. The J segment lost 6 bases and the V segment lost 0 bases, leaving 2 bases of the junction unmatched. This CDR3 comprises 13 residues. The CDR3 DNA follows: TGCGCCAGCAGCTTGGAAGGGGGCCATGGCTACACCTTC. It codes for CASSLEGGHGYTF.

The DNA for the CDR3 is TGTGCCAGCAGCCAAGAAGCAGGGGCCTATGGCTACACCTTC. Translation gives CASSQEAGAYGYTF. The J gene is TRBJ1-2, the V gene TRBV4-2; a possible D gene is TRBD1 (6 bases). This CDR3 has 14 residues. Germline V gives CDR1 LGHNA, CDR2 YNFKEQ. Trimming took off 0 bases at V and 4 bases at J, with 9 bases between the two ends.

The sample holds a few counts of this clone. The rearrangement joins TRBV12-3 or TRBV12-4 to TRBJ2-7, with D perhaps matching TRBD1 or TRBD2 (5 bases each). The V end lost 5 bases, the J end lost 3 bases, and 8 bases lay between the germline ends. CDR3 length: 12 amino acids. CDR3 nucleotide sequence: TGTGCCAGCAGTCAGGGAGACTACGAGCAGTACTTC. Protein product: CASSQGDYEQYF.

This CDR3 is CASSKRQGGTTTNEKLFF. CDR3 coding DNA: TGTGCCAGTAGTAAACGACAGGGGGGCACTACAACTAATGAAAAACTGTTTTTT. The rearrangement joins TRBV19 to TRBJ1-4, with TRBD1 matching 9 bases. Germline V lookup: CDR1 LNHDA, CDR2 SQIVND (reference sequence). This CDR3 is built from 18 residues. Trimming cost V 4 bases and J 0 bases; bases outside gene matches: 9.

This clone has just one count. The rearrangement joins TRBV5-1 to TRBJ1-5; possible D gene TRBD1, 6 bases. The V gene lost 0 bases and the J gene lost 4 bases, with 11 bases spanning the gap. Germline V gives CDR1 SGHRS, CDR2 YFSETQ. The CDR3 is 15 amino acids. CDR3 DNA sequence: TGCGCCAGCAGCTTGGATGGGACAAGTAATCAGCCCCAGCATTTT. As protein: CASSLDGTSNQPQHF.

The J gene is TRBJ1-4, the V gene TRBV5-6; 10 bases map to TRBD1. The CDR3 sequence is 17 residues long. Losses at the gene ends were 4 bases for V and 3 bases for J; bases not matched to a gene: 9. The germline gives CDR1 SGHDT, CDR2 YYEEEE. CDR3 amino acids: CASSQYRDRGSNEKLFF. In DNA form, the CDR3 reads TGTGCCAGCAGCCAATACCGGGACAGGGGCTCTAATGAAAAACTGTTTTTT.

CDR3 region: CAWRGTGNQPQHF. CDR3 coding DNA: TGTGCCTGGAGGGGGACAGGCAATCAGCCCCAGCATTTT. The J gene is TRBJ1-5, the V gene TRBV30; TRBD1 agrees at 7 bases. CDR3 length: 13 amino acids. After removal of 3 bases from V and 2 bases from J, the junction contained 1 base not matched to a gene. Germline V gives CDR1 GTSNPN, CDR2 SVGIG (reference sequence).

The chain has TRBV20-1 and TRBJ2-3; unclear D gene. The germline V gene has CDR1 DFQATT and CDR2 SNEGSKA (reference sequence). The CDR3 is made up of 9 amino acids. V was pared by 7 bases and J by 6 bases, with 5 bases between. The CDR3 spells CSGRDTQYF. The CDR3 nucleotides read TGCAGTGGGCGGGATACGCAGTATTTT.